Each of the 11 T cell receptor beta chains below was sequenced from the same sample in a study of STAT5B mutations in CD4+ large granular lymphocyte leukemia. The table came from immunoSEQ multiplex PCR; TCRdb's copy has only in-frame clones and leaves some out. The sample includes around 35,000 clones, 70% to 90% of them seen just once. What was sequenced was CD4+ T cells from blood buffy coats. The receptors stem from a human donor in good health.

This chain uses TRBV6-5 with TRBJ1-1; D is ambiguous. Germline V gene lookup returns CDR1 MNHEY and CDR2 SVGAGI. The CDR3 runs to 12 residues. V dropped 5 bases and J dropped 2 bases, with 6 bases sitting between them. CDR3 coding DNA: TGTGCCAGCAGTATGGACAACACTGAAGCTTTCTTT. As protein: CASSMDNTEAFF.

J is TRBJ2-7 and V is TRBV27; weak D call: TRBD1 (5 bases). Trimming stripped 5 bases from V and 0 bases from J, with 14 bases between. The CDR3 sequence is 15 residues long. Germline V CDR1 and CDR2: MNHEY, SMNVEV (reference sequence). The CDR3 loop is CASSKGTGVSYEQYF. Written as DNA, the CDR3 is TGTGCCAGCAGTAAGGGAACAGGCGTCTCCTACGAGCAGTACTTC.

V gene TRBV7-2 combines with J gene TRBJ2-2; TRBD2 matches 7 bases. The trim removed 4 bases at V and 5 bases at J, leaving 7 bases unmatched. CDR3 length: 15 amino acids. The germline gives CDR1 SGHTA, CDR2 FQGNSA. Written as DNA, the CDR3 is TGTGCCAGCAGCTCACTCGGGGGGTATACCGGGGAGCTGTTTTTT. Protein: CASSSLGGYTGELFF.

This clone was seen only a few times. The chain is built from TRBV20-1 and TRBJ1-2; TRBD1 is a possible D gene (5 bases). Germline V gene sequence: CDR1 DFQATT, CDR2 SNEGSKA (reference sequence). The CDR3 contains 10 residues. The CDR3 DNA follows: TGCAGCCGAGACAGCTATGGCTACACCTTC. Translation gives CSRDSYGYTF.

V is TRBV19 and J is TRBJ2-2; D perhaps matches TRBD2 (5 bases). The CDR3 is 14 residues long. Germline CDR1 and CDR2: LNHDA and SQIVND (reference sequence). Trimming pared 3 bases from V and 6 bases from J, leaving 11 bases between. CDR3 residues: CASSIGPGSGELFF. The CDR3 region has the DNA TGTGCCAGTAGTATTGGCCCGGGGTCCGGGGAGCTGTTTTTT.

The chain is built from TRBV10-1 and TRBJ1-1; the D gene is possibly TRBD1 (5 bases). This CDR3 comprises 11 residues. Germline V gene data show CDR1 as WNHNN and CDR2 as SYGVQD (reference sequence). Trimming pared 7 bases from V and 7 bases from J, leaving 10 bases between. The CDR3 spells CASTQGNEAFF. The CDR3 DNA follows: TGCGCCAGCACCCAGGGAAATGAAGCTTTCTTT.

V usage is TRBV5-8 and J usage is TRBJ2-1; no clear D gene. V was trimmed by 2 bases and J by 5 bases, leaving 8 bases between them. Germline V gene sequence: CDR1 SGHTS, CDR2 YDEGEE. The CDR3 consists of 13 residues. CDR3 sequence reads: CASSFPSDNEQFF. CDR3 DNA sequence: TGTGCCAGCAGCTTTCCCAGTGACAATGAGCAGTTCTTC. Full variable domain (rest looked up from reference TRBV5-8 and TRBJ2-1): EAGVTQSPTHLIKTRGQQATLRCSPISGHTSVYWYQQALGLGLQFLLWYDEGEERNRGNFPPRFSGRQFPNYSSELNVNALELEDSALYLCASSFPSDNEQFFGPGTRLTVL.

The chain links TRBV11-2 to TRBJ2-2, with D possibly being TRBD2 (7 bases). CDR1 is SGHAT, CDR2 FQNNGV, per germline. CDR3 length equals 15 residues. The V gene lost 5 bases and the J gene lost 5 bases, with 15 bases spanning the gap. The CDR3 bases are TGTGCCAGCAGCCGTGGAGGGGGGGGAACCGGGGAGCTGTTTTTT. It is translated as CASSRGGGGTGELFF.

The V gene is TRBV5-1, the J gene TRBJ2-5, with 10 bases aligning to TRBD2. The last part of the DNA fits TRBJ2-7 better; the J call may be wrong. Germline values: CDR1 SGHRS, CDR2 YFSETQ. This CDR3 is 16 amino acids long. The CDR3 DNA reads as TGCGCCAGCAGCTCCAGAGTAGCGGGAGGAACGGACGAGCAGTACTTC. Amino acids: CASSSRVAGGTDEQYF.

This clone was observed a few times. The germline gene is not matched at one end of the junction; a read error may be the cause. In DNA form, the CDR3 reads TGCAGTGCCAAGGACAGGGTCGGCCCTACCTTC. It specifies CSAKDRVGPTF. V gene TRBV20-1 combines with J gene TRBJ2-7, with 8 bases matching TRBD1. This CDR3 is 11 amino acids long. Germline loops: CDR1 DFQATT, CDR2 SNEGSKA (reference sequence).

The chain has TRBV15 and TRBJ1-2, with D unclear. CDR3 length: 15 amino acids. Per germline, CDR1 LNHNV and CDR2 YYDKDF (reference sequence). The V end was cut by 1 base, the J end by 4 bases, with 13 bases between. CDR3 in amino acids: CATSRANTQTYGYTF. The CDR3 DNA sequence: TGTGCCACCAGCAGAGCCAACACGCAAACCTATGGCTACACCTTC.